A single sample gave rise to the 22 T cell receptor beta chains below, sequenced in a study of T-cell reconstitution after alpha-beta-depleted transplantation in children. The TCRbeta library was prepared with unique molecular identifiers. TCRdb reprocessed the PCR reads with MiXCR, giving one entry per CDR3 protein. Of roughly 500,000 distinct CDR3 sequences listed, approximately 32% are singletons. The source was PBMCs from the stem cell graft donor, collected from the stem cell graft. All receptors come from a human donor who donated a stem cell graft to a child with aplastic anemia.

CDR3 amino acids: CASSLDRVRSYEQYF. The CDR3 DNA reads as TGTGCCAGCAGCTTGGACAGGGTACGATCCTACGAGCAGTACTTC. This chain links TRBV5-6 with TRBJ2-7, with a tentative D call TRBD1 (6 bases). The CDR3 covers 15 residues. Germline V gene sequence: CDR1 SGHDT, CDR2 YYEEEE. Trimming took 0 bases from V and 1 from J, leaving 11 bases between them.

This chain links TRBV11-2 with TRBJ2-3; D is possibly TRBD2 (6 bases). The length of the CDR3 is 15 residues. V was clipped by 3 bases and J by 2 bases, with 12 bases between them. Germline CDR1 is SGHAT and CDR2 is FQNNGV. The CDR3 region has the DNA TGTGCCAGCAGCTTCTACGGGGGAAACACAGATACGCAGTATTTT. Protein: CASSFYGGNTDTQYF.

The chain employs TRBV30 and TRBJ1-1; D is unclear. Germline V CDR1 and CDR2: GTSNPN, SVGIG (reference sequence). The CDR3 consists of 14 residues. Deletions cut 5 bases from V and 0 bases from J, with 13 bases between. CDR3 sequence reads: CAWGRTELNTEAFF. CDR3 DNA: TGTGCCTGGGGAAGGACGGAATTGAACACTGAAGCTTTCTTT.

The chain's CDR3 is CASSPFGGMPYEQYF. CDR3 sequence (DNA): TGTGCCAGCAGCCCTTTCGGTGGAATGCCCTACGAGCAGTACTTC. The gene calls are TRBV7-2 and TRBJ2-7; the D is unclear. The germline V gene encodes CDR1 SGHTA and CDR2 FQGNSA. This CDR3 region has 15 residues. V was trimmed by 5 bases and J by 2 bases, leaving 16 bases between them.

A few counts support this clonotype. The J gene is TRBJ1-1, the V gene TRBV5-5; possibly TRBD1 for D (5 bases). This CDR3 comprises 17 residues. The V gene lost 0 bases and the J gene lost 1 base, with 16 bases spanning the gap. Germline values: CDR1 SGHKS, CDR2 YYEKEE (reference sequence). CDR3 sequence (DNA): TGTGCCAGCAGCTTGGCCGTCAGGGCCTCGGGGAACACTGAAGCTTTCTTT. Its translation: CASSLAVRASGNTEAFF.

A few counts support this clonotype. The V call is TRBV27, the J call TRBJ2-6; no clear D. CDR1 MNHEY and CDR2 SMNVEV come from the germline V gene (reference sequence). Trimming left V 2 bases short and J 0 bases short, with 14 bases between. The CDR3 sequence is 18 residues long. As DNA, the CDR3 is TGTGCCAGCAGTTTAAAGCCCCAACGGAGCTCTGGGGCCAACGTCCTGACTTTC. Protein: CASSLKPQRSSGANVLTF.

The chain links TRBV4-3 to TRBJ1-6; D ambiguous. This CDR3 is 14 amino acids long. Germline CDR1 reads LGHNA; CDR2 reads YSLEER. V gave up 2 bases and J gave up 10 bases, with 12 bases separating them. The CDR3 DNA sequence: TGCGCCAGCAGCCAAATGGCAGGCCGGTCACCCCTCCACTTT. Translation gives CASSQMAGRSPLHF.

This clonotype was picked up a small number of times. The chain recombines TRBV5-1 with TRBJ2-7, with 10 bases matching TRBD1. The V and J ends lost 2 bases and 6 bases, in that order; junction bases with no gene match: 5. Looked up from germline, CDR1 is SGHRS and CDR2 is YFSETQ. This CDR3 has 14 amino acids. In DNA, the CDR3 is TGCGCCAGCAGCTTCGCCGGGACAGGGGCCGAGCAGTACTTC. This translates into CASSFAGTGAEQYF.

This clonotype has just a few counts. The CDR3, as DNA: TGTGCCAGCAAACCATCAGGGACGGTCCCTGAAGCTTTCTTT. It encodes CASKPSGTVPEAFF. The V gene is TRBV3-1, the J gene TRBJ1-1, with a tentative D call TRBD1 (5 bases). Germline V CDR1 and CDR2: LGHDT, YNNKEL (reference sequence). This CDR3 contains 14 residues. V was pared by 7 bases and J by 6 bases, with 18 bases between.

This clonotype appeared a few times. The chain carries TRBV5-5 and TRBJ2-3, with D unclear. V was pared by 0 bases and J by 0 bases, with 11 bases between. The V gene's germline CDR1 is SGHKS and CDR2 YYEKEE (reference sequence). The CDR3 runs 16 residues. This CDR3 reads CASSLVVGSSTDTQYF. In DNA form, the CDR3 reads TGTGCCAGCAGCTTGGTTGTCGGCAGCAGCACAGATACGCAGTATTTT.

This clonotype was seen a few times. V and J are TRBV5-1 and TRBJ2-2; D is possibly TRBD2 (6 bases). This CDR3 region has 16 residues. Per germline, CDR1 SGHRS and CDR2 YFSETQ. V lost 0 bases and J lost 0, with 9 bases in between. CDR3 loop: CASSLGAGTNTGELFF. Here the CDR3 DNA reads TGCGCCAGCAGCTTGGGGGCGGGAACGAACACCGGGGAGCTGTTTTTT. The variable domain in full, with the rest retrieved from reference TRBV5-1 and TRBJ2-2, is KAGVTQTPRYLIKTRGQQVTLSCSPISGHRSVSWYQQTPGQGLQFLFEYFSETQRNKGNFPGRFSGRQFSNSRSEMNVSTLELGDSALYLCASSLGAGTNTGELFFGEGSRLTVL.

This clonotype appeared many times. The chain joins TRBV27 to TRBJ1-4, with D possibly TRBD1 on 5 matching bases. The CDR3 consists of 14 residues. Germline V gives CDR1 MNHEY, CDR2 SMNVEV (reference sequence). Trimming stripped 6 bases from V and 3 bases from J, with 11 bases between. The CDR3 protein is CASSRQTSNEKLFF. CDR3 coding DNA: TGTGCCAGCAGCAGACAGACCTCTAATGAAAAACTGTTTTTT.

This clonotype was picked up a small number of times. J is TRBJ2-1 and V is TRBV10-3, with D possibly called TRBD1 or TRBD2 (7 bases each). The CDR3 covers 16 residues. V was shortened by 10 bases and J by 10 bases, with 29 bases between the two germline ends. The germline CDR1 and CDR2 sequences are ENHRY and SYGVKD. CDR3 sequence reads: CASGGWEGPRGREQFF. The CDR3 coding sequence is TGTGCCAGTGGAGGATGGGAGGGACCAAGGGGGCGCGAGCAGTTCTTC.

The chain recombines TRBV7-2 with TRBJ2-7, with D perhaps TRBD1 or TRBD2 (6 bases each). Germline V gene data show CDR1 as SGHTA and CDR2 as FQGNSA. The V end lost 1 base, the J end lost 2 bases, and 9 bases lay between the germline ends. CDR3 length equals 14 residues. In DNA, the CDR3 is TGTGCCAGCAGCTTAGATAGGGGGGCCTACGAGCAGTACTTC. Its translation: CASSLDRGAYEQYF.

The sample holds a few counts of this clonotype. The chain has TRBV6-2 or TRBV6-3 and TRBJ1-1; 7 bases are a match to TRBD1. CDR3 size: 15 residues. V lost 0 bases, J lost 12 bases, and 13 bases stayed unmatched. Germline CDR1 and CDR2: MNHEY and SVGEGT. The CDR3: CASSYSLARQGMSFF. The CDR3 DNA reads as TGTGCCAGCAGTTACTCACTGGCCCGACAGGGAATGTCTTTCTTT.

This clonotype has more than one count but fewer than ten. This chain joins TRBV27 and TRBJ1-6; TRBD1 might be the D (6 bases). The CDR3 loop spans 16 amino acids. The V end lost 6 bases, the J end lost 7 bases, and 19 bases lay between the germline ends. Germline V lookup: CDR1 MNHEY, CDR2 SMNVEV (reference sequence). Here the CDR3 DNA reads TGTGCCAGCAGATTGGGACATTCCGGGCCCAATTCACCCCTCCACTTT. It codes for CASRLGHSGPNSPLHF.

This clonotype was seen a few times. This chain joins TRBV11-1 and TRBJ2-2; D is possibly TRBD2 (6 bases). Germline CDR1 SGHAT, CDR2 FQDESV (reference sequence). The length of the CDR3 is 17 residues. V was shortened by 0 bases and J by 1 base, with 12 bases between the two germline ends. For the CDR3, the DNA is TGTGCCAGCAGCTTAGCTAGCGGAGGGATGAACACCGGGGAGCTGTTTTTT. Translation: CASSLASGGMNTGELFF.

The CDR3 nucleotides read TGTGCCAGCAGCTACAATAACGGGAACACTGAAGCTTTCTTT. Amino acid sequence: CASSYNNGNTEAFF. The chain joins TRBV7-2 to TRBJ1-1, with D uncertain. The CDR3 consists of 14 residues. V dropped 4 bases and J dropped 1 base, with 10 bases sitting between them. Per germline, CDR1 SGHTA and CDR2 FQGNSA.

This clonotype showed up just once. The V call is TRBV5-4, the J call TRBJ2-5, with D possibly being TRBD1 (7 bases). The V end lost 3 bases, the J end lost 5 bases, and 17 bases lay between the germline ends. The CDR3 loop spans 15 amino acids. The germline gives CDR1 SGHNT, CDR2 YYREEE (reference sequence). The CDR3 loop is CASSWGAGGMETQYF. In DNA, the CDR3 is TGTGCCAGCAGCTGGGGGGCAGGGGGAATGGAGACCCAGTACTTC.

J is TRBJ1-3 and V is TRBV7-8, with no clear D. The germline CDR1 and CDR2 sequences are SGHVS and FQNEAQ. The CDR3 has 14 residues. Trimming left V 1 base short and J 3 bases short, with 7 bases between. CDR3 DNA sequence: TGTGCCAGCAGCTTAGATTGGGGTGGAAACACCATATATTTT. Protein product: CASSLDWGGNTIYF.

This rearrangement joins TRBV29-1 to TRBJ1-1, with D hard to call. V gave up 4 bases and J gave up 0 bases, with 6 bases separating them. There are 12 residues in the CDR3. Per germline, CDR1 SQVTM and CDR2 ANQGSEA. CDR3 DNA: TGCAGCGTTGCTCAGGTGAACACTGAAGCTTTCTTT. It yields the protein CSVAQVNTEAFF.

The genes are TRBV7-2 and TRBJ2-4, with TRBD2 matching over 10 bases. This CDR3 contains 16 residues. Losses at the gene ends were 0 bases for V and 8 bases for J; bases not matched to a gene: 7. CDR1 and CDR2 (germline): SGHTA, FQGNSA. In DNA, the CDR3 is TGTGCCAGCAGCTTAGCGCAGAGCGGGAGGGGAGACATTCAGTACTTC. Amino acid sequence: CASSLAQSGRGDIQYF. Full variable domain (remainder filled in from reference TRBV7-2 and TRBJ2-4): GAGVSQSPSNKVTEKGKDVELRCDPISGHTALYWYRQSLGQGLEFLIYFQGNSAPDKSGLPSDRFSAERTGGSVSTLTIQRTQQEDSAVYLCASSLAQSGRGDIQYFGAGTRLSVL.